This T cell receptor beta chain was documented in a study of post-analysis software for immune sequencing data. Overall study findings and caveats: Multiple sclerosis patients showed significantly lower normalized Chao1 diversity than controls did.

This clonotype was found once. The antigen is not known. Each TCR beta cDNA library carried unique molecular identifiers. TCRdb re-called the PCR reads through MiXCR, storing one row per CDR3 protein. The sample has about 560,000 distinct CDR3 sequences; about 40% are singletons. Sample: blood. This TCR was recovered from a girl aged 10-17 years with multiple sclerosis.

CDR3 nucleotide sequence: TGTGCCATCCTGATACGGCTAGCGGAAACAGATACGCAGTATTTT. This translates into CAILIRLAETDTQYF. V gene TRBV10-3 combines with J gene TRBJ2-3; 7 positions agree with TRBD2. This CDR3 has 15 amino acids. V trimming: 8 bases; J trimming: 3 bases; junction bases outside the gene matches: 11. Germline V gene lookup returns CDR1 ENHRY and CDR2 SYGVKD.